These 10 T cell receptor beta chains were all obtained from the same sample, sequenced in a study of CD8+ T cells in alopecia areata. RNA extraction and reverse transcription yielded cDNA as sequencing template. Here immunoSEQ multiplex PCR was the method, and the copy in TCRdb shows in-frame clones only, minus some. The table lists hundreds of thousands of clones, roughly two thirds of them singletons. The sequenced sample was CD4+ T cells sorted from blood, obtained at week 0. These receptors were obtained from a human donor with alopecia areata.

The CDR3 spells CASSQVQTGQQFF. The CDR3 nucleotides read TGTGCCAGCAGCCAAGTCCAAACGGGGCAGCAGTTCTTC. This sequence joins TRBV14 and TRBJ2-1; D tentatively reads TRBD1 or TRBD2 (5 bases each). CDR3 length: 13 residues. The germline CDR1 and CDR2 sequences are SGHDN and FVKESK. V was pared by 1 base and J by 11 bases, with 12 bases between.

This chain links TRBV29-1 with TRBJ1-4, with 9 bases fitting TRBD1. The V gene's germline CDR1 is SQVTM and CDR2 ANQGSEA. This CDR3 has 12 amino acids. V lost 7 bases, J lost 6 bases, and 3 bases stayed unmatched. The CDR3 protein is CSARTGDEKLFF. CDR3 coding DNA: TGCAGCGCACGGACAGGGGATGAAAAACTGTTTTTT.

This clone came up a few times. The chain couples TRBV30 to TRBJ2-7; D could derive from TRBD1 or TRBD2 (5 bases each). The CDR3 consists of 12 residues. The V end lost 0 bases, the J end lost 8 bases, and 11 bases lay between the germline ends. Germline values: CDR1 GTSNPN, CDR2 SVGIG (reference sequence). The CDR3 region has the DNA TGTGCCTGGAGTGTAATACGGGGCCAGCAGTACTTC. Its translation is CAWSVIRGQQYF.

This clone was counted only a few times. The chain couples TRBV29-1 to TRBJ2-5; unclear D gene. CDR1 and CDR2 from the germline V gene are SQVTM and ANQGSEA. The length of the CDR3 is 13 residues. V was pared by 7 bases and J by 4 bases, with 16 bases between. The CDR3 DNA reads TGCAGCGCCCCAGATGGGTCAGCAGAGACCCAGTACTTC. This encodes CSAPDGSAETQYF.

The rearrangement links TRBV29-1 to TRBJ1-2, with D maybe TRBD1 (6 bases). The CDR3 length is 14 residues. Germline assignment: CDR1 SQVTM and CDR2 ANQGSEA. Deletions cut 5 bases from V and 8 bases from J, with 21 bases between. CDR3 amino acids: CSVWGLMGARGYTF. Here the CDR3 DNA reads TGCAGCGTTTGGGGATTGATGGGGGCCCGAGGCTACACCTTC.

The J gene is TRBJ1-5, the V gene TRBV7-9; 7 nucleotides match TRBD1. With V trimmed by 0 bases and J by 1 base, 6 bases remained unmatched. The germline CDR1 and CDR2 sequences are SEHNR and FQNEAQ (reference sequence). The CDR3 is 17 residues long. CDR3 residues: CASSLALQGFSNQPQHF. Written as DNA, the CDR3 is TGTGCCAGCAGCTTAGCGTTACAGGGGTTCAGCAATCAGCCCCAGCATTTT. Full variable domain (rest looked up from reference TRBV7-9 and TRBJ1-5): DTGVSQNPRHKITKRGQNVTFRCDPISEHNRLYWYRQTLGQGPEFLTYFQNEAQLEKSRLLSDRFSAERPKGSFSTLEIQRTEQGDSAMYLCASSLALQGFSNQPQHFGDGTRLSIL.

This clone was counted only a few times. This chain uses TRBV5-4 with TRBJ2-7; 9 nucleotides match TRBD2. This CDR3 is 16 amino acids long. V dropped 4 bases and J dropped 7; count of bases not matched to a gene: 15. Germline assignment: CDR1 SGHNT and CDR2 YYREEE (reference sequence). CDR3: CASSHPSGESHKEQYF. In DNA, the CDR3 is TGTGCCAGCAGCCACCCTAGCGGGGAATCCCATAAGGAGCAGTACTTC.

V and J are TRBV29-1 and TRBJ1-4; D not resolved. This CDR3 comprises 11 residues. The germline V gene encodes CDR1 SQVTM and CDR2 ANQGSEA. V was shortened by 3 bases and J by 13 bases, with 12 bases between the two germline ends. CDR3 sequence: CSVDTGSGLFF. The CDR3 DNA reads TGCAGCGTTGATACGGGGTCAGGACTGTTTTTT.

About this clone: Other DNA sequences within the sample encode an identical CDR3. This chain joins TRBV5-6 and TRBJ2-6; D is unclear. V lost 0 bases and J lost 3, with 7 bases in between. The germline gives CDR1 SGHDT, CDR2 YYEEEE. This CDR3 has 15 amino acids. CDR3 sequence reads: CASSLGVSGANVLTF. CDR3 bases: TGTGCCAGCAGCTTGGGGGTTAGTGGGGCCAACGTCCTGACTTTC. Together with reference TRBV5-6 and TRBJ2-6, the CDR3 gives the full variable domain: DAGVTQSPTHLIKTRGQQVTLRCSPKSGHDTVSWYQQALGQGPQFIFQYYEEEERQRGNFPDRFSGHQFPNYSSELNVNALLLGDSALYLCASSLGVSGANVLTFGAGSRLTVL.

V usage is TRBV4-2 and J usage is TRBJ1-2, with a tentative D call TRBD1 (6 bases). CDR1 LGHNA and CDR2 YNFKEQ come from the germline V gene. The CDR3 extends over 16 amino acids. Trimming shortened V by 0 bases and J by 2 bases, and 13 bases separated the two germline ends. Written as DNA, the CDR3 is TGTGCCAGCAGCCAAGATAGGGCAGGGGCGAACTATGGCTACACCTTC. Translating gives CASSQDRAGANYGYTF.